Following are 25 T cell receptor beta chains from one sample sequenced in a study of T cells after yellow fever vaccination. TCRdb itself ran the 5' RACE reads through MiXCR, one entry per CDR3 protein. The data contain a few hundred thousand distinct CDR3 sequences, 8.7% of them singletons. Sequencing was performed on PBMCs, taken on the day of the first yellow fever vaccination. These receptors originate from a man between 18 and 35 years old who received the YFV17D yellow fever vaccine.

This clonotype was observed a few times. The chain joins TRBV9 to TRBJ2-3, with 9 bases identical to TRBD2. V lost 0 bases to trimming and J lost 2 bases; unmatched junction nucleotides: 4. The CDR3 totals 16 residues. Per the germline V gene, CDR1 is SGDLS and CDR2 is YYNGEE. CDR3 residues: CASSVVERGATDTQYF. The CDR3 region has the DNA TGTGCCAGCAGCGTAGTGGAGCGGGGGGCCACAGATACGCAGTATTTT. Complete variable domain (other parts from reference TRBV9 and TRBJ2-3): DSGVTQTPKHLITATGQRVTLRCSPRSGDLSVYWYQQSLDQGLQFLIQYYNGEERAKGNILERFSAQQFPDLHSELNLSSLELGDSALYFCASSVVERGATDTQYFGPGTRLTVL.

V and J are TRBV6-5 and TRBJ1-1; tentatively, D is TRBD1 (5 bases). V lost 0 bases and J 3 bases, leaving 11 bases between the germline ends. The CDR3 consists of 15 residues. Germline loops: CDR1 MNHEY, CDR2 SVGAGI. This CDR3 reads CASSYSRGGDTEAFF. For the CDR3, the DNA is TGTGCCAGCAGTTACTCGAGGGGAGGCGACACTGAAGCTTTCTTT.

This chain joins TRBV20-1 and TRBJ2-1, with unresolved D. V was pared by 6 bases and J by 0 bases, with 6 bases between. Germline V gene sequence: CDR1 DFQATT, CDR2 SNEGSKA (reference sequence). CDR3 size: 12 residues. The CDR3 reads CSATSSYNEQFF. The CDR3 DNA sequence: TGCAGTGCCACGAGCTCCTACAATGAGCAGTTCTTC.

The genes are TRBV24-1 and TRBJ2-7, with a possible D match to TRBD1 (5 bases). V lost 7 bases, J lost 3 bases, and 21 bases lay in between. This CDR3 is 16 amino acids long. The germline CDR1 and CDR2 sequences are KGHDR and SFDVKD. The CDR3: CATRDIQADTCYEQYF. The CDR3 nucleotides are TGTGCCACCAGGGACATACAGGCGGATACTTGCTACGAGCAGTACTTC.

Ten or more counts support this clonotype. CDR3 region: CASSLQVSFGDVGETQYF. Here the CDR3 DNA reads TGTGCCAGCAGCTTACAGGTTTCATTTGGCGACGTGGGGGAGACCCAGTACTTC. This chain uses TRBV11-2 with TRBJ2-5; no clear D. The CDR3 covers 18 residues. V was shortened by 2 bases and J by 5 bases, with 24 bases between the two germline ends. From germline, CDR1 is SGHAT and CDR2 FQNNGV.

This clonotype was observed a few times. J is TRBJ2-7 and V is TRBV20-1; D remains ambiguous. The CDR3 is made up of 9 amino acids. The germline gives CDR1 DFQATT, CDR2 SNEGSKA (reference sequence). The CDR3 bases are TGCAGCCCAGTCATAGAGCAGTACGTC. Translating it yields CSPVIEQYV.

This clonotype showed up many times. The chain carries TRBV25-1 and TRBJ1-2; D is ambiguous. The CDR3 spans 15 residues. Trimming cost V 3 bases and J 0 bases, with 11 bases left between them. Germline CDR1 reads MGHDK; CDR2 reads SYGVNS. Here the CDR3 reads CASSEAGGANYGYTF. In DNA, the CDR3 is TGTGCCAGCAGTGAGGCAGGCGGAGCTAACTATGGCTACACCTTC.

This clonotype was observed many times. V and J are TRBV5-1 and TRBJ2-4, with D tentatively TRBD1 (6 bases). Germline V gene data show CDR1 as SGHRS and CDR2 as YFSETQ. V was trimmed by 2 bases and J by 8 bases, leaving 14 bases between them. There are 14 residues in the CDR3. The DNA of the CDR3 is TGCGCCAGCAGCTTCGGCTCCTCAGGGGACATTCAGTACTTC. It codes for CASSFGSSGDIQYF.

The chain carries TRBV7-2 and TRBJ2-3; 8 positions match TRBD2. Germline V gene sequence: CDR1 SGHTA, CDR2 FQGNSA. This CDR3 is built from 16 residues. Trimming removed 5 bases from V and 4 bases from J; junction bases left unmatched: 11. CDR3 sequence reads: CASSIGGGQYADTQYF. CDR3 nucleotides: TGTGCCAGCAGCATCGGGGGGGGCCAGTACGCAGATACGCAGTATTTT.

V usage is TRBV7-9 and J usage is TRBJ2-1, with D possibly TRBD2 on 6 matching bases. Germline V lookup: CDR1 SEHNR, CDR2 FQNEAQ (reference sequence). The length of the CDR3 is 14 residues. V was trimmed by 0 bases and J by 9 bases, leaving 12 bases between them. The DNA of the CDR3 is TGTGCCAGCAGCTTAGCGGTTTTGGGACTTGAGCAGTTCTTC. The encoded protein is CASSLAVLGLEQFF. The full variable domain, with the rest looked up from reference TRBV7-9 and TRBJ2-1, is DTGVSQNPRHKITKRGQNVTFRCDPISEHNRLYWYRQTLGQGPEFLTYFQNEAQLEKSRLLSDRFSAERPKGSFSTLEIQRTEQGDSAMYLCASSLAVLGLEQFFGPGTRLTVL.

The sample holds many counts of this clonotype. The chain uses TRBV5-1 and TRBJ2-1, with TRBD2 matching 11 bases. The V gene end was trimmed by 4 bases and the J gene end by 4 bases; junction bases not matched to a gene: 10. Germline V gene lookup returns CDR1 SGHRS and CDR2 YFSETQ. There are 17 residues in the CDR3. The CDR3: CASSPSSGGATYNEQFF. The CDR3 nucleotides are TGCGCCAGCAGCCCAAGTAGCGGGGGGGCGACTTACAATGAGCAGTTCTTC.

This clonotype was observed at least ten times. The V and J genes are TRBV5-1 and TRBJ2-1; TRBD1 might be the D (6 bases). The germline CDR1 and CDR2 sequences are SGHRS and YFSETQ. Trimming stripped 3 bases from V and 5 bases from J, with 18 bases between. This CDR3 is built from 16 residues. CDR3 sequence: CASSSQGLGTNNEQFF. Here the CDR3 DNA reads TGCGCCAGCAGCTCGCAGGGATTGGGGACAAACAATGAGCAGTTCTTC.

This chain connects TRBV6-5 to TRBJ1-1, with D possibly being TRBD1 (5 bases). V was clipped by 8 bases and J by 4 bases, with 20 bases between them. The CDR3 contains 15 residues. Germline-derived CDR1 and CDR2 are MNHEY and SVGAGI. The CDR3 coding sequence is TGTGCCAGCTCTTACGGGGGAGGAGGAGGCACTGAAGCTTTCTTT. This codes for CASSYGGGGGTEAFF.

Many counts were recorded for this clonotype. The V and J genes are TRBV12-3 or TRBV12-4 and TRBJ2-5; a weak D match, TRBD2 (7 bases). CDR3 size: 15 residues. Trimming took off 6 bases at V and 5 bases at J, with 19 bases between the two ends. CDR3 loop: CASSPRGGGAETQYF. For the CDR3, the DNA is TGTGCCAGCAGCCCCAGGGGCGGGGGAGCGGAGACCCAGTACTTC.

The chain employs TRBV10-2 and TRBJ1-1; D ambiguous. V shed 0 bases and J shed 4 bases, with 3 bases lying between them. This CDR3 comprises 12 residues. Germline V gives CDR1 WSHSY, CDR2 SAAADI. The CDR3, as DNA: TGCGCCAGCAGTGAGTCTATCACTGAAGCTTTCTTT. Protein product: CASSESITEAFF.

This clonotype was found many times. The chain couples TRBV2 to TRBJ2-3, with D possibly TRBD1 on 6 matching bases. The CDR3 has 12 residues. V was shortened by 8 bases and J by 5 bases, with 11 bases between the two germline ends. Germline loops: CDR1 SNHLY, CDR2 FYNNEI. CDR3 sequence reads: CASDTGLDTQYF. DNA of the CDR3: TGTGCCAGCGATACAGGGTTAGATACGCAGTATTTT.

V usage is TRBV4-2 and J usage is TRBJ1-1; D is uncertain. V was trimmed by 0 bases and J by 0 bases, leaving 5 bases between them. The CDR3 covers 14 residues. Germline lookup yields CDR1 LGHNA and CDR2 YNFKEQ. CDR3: CASSQDSLNTEAFF. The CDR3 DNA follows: TGTGCCAGCAGCCAAGACAGTCTGAACACTGAAGCTTTCTTT.

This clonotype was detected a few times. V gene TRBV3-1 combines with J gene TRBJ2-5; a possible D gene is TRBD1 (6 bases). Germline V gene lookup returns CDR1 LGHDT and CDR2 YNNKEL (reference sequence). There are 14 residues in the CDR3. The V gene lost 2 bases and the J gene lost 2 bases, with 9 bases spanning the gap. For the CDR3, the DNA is TGTGCCAGCAGCCAAAGTGGACAGCAAGAGACCCAGTACTTC. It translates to CASSQSGQQETQYF.

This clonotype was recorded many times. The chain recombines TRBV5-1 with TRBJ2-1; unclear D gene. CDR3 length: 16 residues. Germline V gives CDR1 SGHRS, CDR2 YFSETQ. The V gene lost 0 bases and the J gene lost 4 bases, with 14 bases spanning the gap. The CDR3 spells CASSLGGSNLYNEQFF. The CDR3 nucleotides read TGCGCCAGCAGCTTGGGGGGATCTAATCTTTACAATGAGCAGTTCTTC.

The CDR3 loop reads CASRQNGNSPLHF. The CDR3 DNA reads as TGTGCCAGCAGGCAGAACGGAAATTCACCCCTCCACTTT. The chain uses TRBV7-2 and TRBJ1-6; D remains unclear. There are 13 residues in the CDR3. Germline CDR1 and CDR2: SGHTA and FQGNSA. Trimming removed 6 bases from V and 7 bases from J, with 10 bases in between.

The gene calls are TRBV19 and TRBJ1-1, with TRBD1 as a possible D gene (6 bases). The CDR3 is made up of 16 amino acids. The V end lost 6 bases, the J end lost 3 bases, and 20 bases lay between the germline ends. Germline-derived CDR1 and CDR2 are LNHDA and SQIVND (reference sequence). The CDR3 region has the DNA TGTGCCAGTAGCATGGGACAAAGGGGAGGATACACTGAAGCTTTCTTT. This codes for CASSMGQRGGYTEAFF.

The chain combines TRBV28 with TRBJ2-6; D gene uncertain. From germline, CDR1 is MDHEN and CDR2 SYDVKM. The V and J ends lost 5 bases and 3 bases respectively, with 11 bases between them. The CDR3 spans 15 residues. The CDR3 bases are TGTGCCAGCAGTATGGGCAGTGTTGGGGCCAACGTCCTGACTTTC. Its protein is CASSMGSVGANVLTF.

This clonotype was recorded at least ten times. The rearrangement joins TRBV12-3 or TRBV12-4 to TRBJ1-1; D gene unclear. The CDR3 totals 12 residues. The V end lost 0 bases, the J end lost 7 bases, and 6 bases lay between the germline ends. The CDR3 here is CASSLARVEAFF. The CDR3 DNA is TGTGCCAGCAGTTTAGCGCGGGTTGAAGCTTTCTTT.

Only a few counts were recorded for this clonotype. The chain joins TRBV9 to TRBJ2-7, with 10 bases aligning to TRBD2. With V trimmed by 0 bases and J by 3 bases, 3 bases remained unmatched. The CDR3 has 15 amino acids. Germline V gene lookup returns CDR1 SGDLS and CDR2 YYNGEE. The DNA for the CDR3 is TGTGCCAGCAGCGTAGGTAGCGGGGGGTTCTACGAGCAGTACTTC. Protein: CASSVGSGGFYEQYF.

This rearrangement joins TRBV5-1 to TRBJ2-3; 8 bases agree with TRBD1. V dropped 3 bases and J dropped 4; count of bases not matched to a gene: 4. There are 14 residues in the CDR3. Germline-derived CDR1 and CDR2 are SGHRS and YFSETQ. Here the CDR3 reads CASSSTGDADTQYF. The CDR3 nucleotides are TGCGCCAGCAGCTCGACAGGGGATGCAGATACGCAGTATTTT.